The entry that follows covers one T cell receptor (beta chain) sequence. The antigen this receptor binds is unknown. Per-base qualities were not stored, and no clone one base away is much larger. Other DNA sequences within the sample encode an identical CDR3. Genomic DNA was isolated and then used for the TCRbeta deep sequencing. TCRbeta CDR3 sequencing and initial data processing were performed with the immunoSEQ assay as a commercial service. As for the authors' bioinformatics: Reads were demultiplexed, adapter and primer sequences were trimmed, similar clones were merged through frequency-ratio clustering, and V, D, J genes were annotated using IMGT. This immuneACCESS table, as held by TCRdb, lists in-frame sequences with V and J called but not all clones. Of the missing ones, under half trace to an unresolved V gene in checked studies; the others have no known cause. V and J calls and clone size are those listed in that table; D and trimming were worked out from the DNA. The sample records over 1,500 clones, roughly 60% of which are singletons. Approximately 63% of the sample belongs to the ten largest clones.

The data derive from a study of somatic mutations in T cells in chronic GVHD (dated by TCRdb to about 2020). Peripheral blood was drawn into sodium heparin tubes, and mononuclear cells were separated by Ficoll-Paque PLUS density gradient centrifugation. The TCR sequence derives from a male patient in his fifties with chronic graft-versus-host disease. Some T cells seen after a transplant may have their origin in the graft donor. Sequencing was done on a sample of CD8+ T cells from blood.

The CDR3 has the sequence CASSLTGGTEAFF. DNA sequence: TGTGCCAGCAGCCTTACAGGGGGCACTGAAGCTTTCTTT. The chain was built from TRBV14 and TRBJ1-1, and 8 bases in between align with TRBD1. The germline V gene specifies SGHDN as CDR1 and FVKESK as CDR2. From the cysteine up to the phenylalanine, the CDR3 has a length of 13 residues. The DNA shown is the 39-base CDR3, in frame from base 1. Unmatched junction bases come to 2, with V trimmed by 4 bases and J by 4 bases. When the CDR3 is completed using the reference TRBV14 and TRBJ1-1 genes on either side, the full variable domain is EAGVTQFPSHSVIEKGQTVTLRCDPISGHDNLYWYRRVMGKEIKFLLHFVKESKQDESGMPNNRFLAERTGGTYSTLKVQPAELEDSGVYFCASSLTGGTEAFFGQGTRLTVV.